The subject of this entry is one TCR beta chain. It lacks a known antigen. No much larger clone is present one base from it, and per-base qualities are unavailable. Using bias-controlled multiplex PCR with the immunoSEQ v3 hsTCRB kit, the TCR beta CDR3 regions were amplified from genomic DNA. The TCR libraries were sequenced on an Illumina NextSeq 500 to roughly 2.1 million read pairs for survey level or 5-6 million read pairs for deep level. The paper's processing steps were these. The immunoSEQ Analyzer software assigned V, D and J genes, filtered out non-productive sequences, and reported clonality. Repertoires were compared by productive Simpson clonality and by the Morisita overlap index of productive TRB rearrangements between infused TIL and blood. The immuneACCESS repertoire file appears here via TCRdb, limited to in-frame rearrangements. These files lack a portion of the clones; in checked studies, under half of the deficit traces to unresolved V genes, and the cause of the others is not known. D and trimming come from the DNA, and the V and J calls and clone size come from that table. This sample gives about 10,000 clones in total; 50% to 60% of them show up just once. The ten largest clones add up to about 12% of the sample.

V is reduced by 2 bases and J by 0 bases, leaving a spacing of 4 bases between them. From cysteine to phenylalanine, the CDR3 is 13 amino acids long. The read is trimmed to its CDR3 DNA, 39 bases read in frame from base 1. CDR1 is given as MNHEY and CDR2 as SVGAGI, both from the germline V gene. This specimen belongs to a study of TIL therapy for anti-PD-1-resistant metastatic lung cancer (dated by TCRdb to 2020 to 2022). With respect to the entire study: Enrolled patients had a median age of approximately 49 years (range roughly 35-85) and a median tumor PD-L1 proportion score of around 6%. Across the cohort, whole-exome sequencing showed a median non-synonymous tumor mutation burden of less than 1.7 mutations per megabase. Tumor and peripheral blood T cell receptor beta sequencing was used to track clonotypes across tumor, expanded TIL product and serial blood samples. The cohort was predominantly lung adenocarcinoma, with several EGFR-mutant and two ALK-rearranged tumors, and half of patients were current or former smokers. Summary of the overall study and its limitations: High clonal turnover was observed in TIL culture, with many enriched product clones not detected in the baseline tumor, which suggested clonal contraction rather than faithful expansion. The cohort was highly selected, with more treatment-naive, never-smoker and oncogene-addicted patients than typical, limiting generalizability. Higher clonality and lower diversity were observed in expanded TIL cultures than in baseline intratumoral T cells (median clonality around 5.7% vs 31%, p < 0.0001). The study protocol defined all tumor marker inferences as exploratory.

The time point label corresponds to: pre-treatment sample, taken before nivolumab and TIL therapy. The baseline tumor samples were excised metastases, mostly pleural nodules or supraclavicular lymph nodes, taken from the same resection that was used to grow TIL. Before any PD-1/PD-L1 blockade was given, tumors were harvested, nivolumab was then administered, and patients who progressed went on to receive lymphodepletion, an infusion of expanded TIL, and IL-2. Between late 2017 and early 2020, a dual-center phase I trial enrolled adults who had stage 4 NSCLC. The samples were drawn from an open-label, single-arm phase I trial testing tumor-infiltrating lymphocyte therapy combined with nivolumab in advanced non-small cell lung cancer. Portions of each resected tumor were snap-frozen in liquid nitrogen and were stored at -80 degrees C. Tumor regions of interest were selected on H&E sections by laser-capture macrodissection, were pulverized into about 16 mg aliquots, and were extracted with Qiagen Allprep kits.

Recombination joined TRBV6-5 with TRBJ1-2; the D gene cannot be resolved reliably. The TCR originated in a person aged 25 to 80 with non-small cell lung cancer. The sample consisted of tumor tissue, taken at baseline. The DNA reads as follows: TGTGCCAGCAGTTACATGACTAACTATGGCTACACCTTC. This encodes CASSYMTNYGYTF.